A selection of T cell receptor beta chains follows, all from one sample in a study of shared clonotypes between healthy human individuals. Data came from immunoSEQ multiplex PCR; TCRdb stores just in-frame clones and leaves some out. This sample has hundreds of thousands of clones, with 85% to 95% found just once. What was sequenced was naive CD8+ T cells sorted from blood. All receptors derive from a young woman in good health. Both conserved end residues are part of each CDR3. The D gene is left open where the match is weak. A row's size may be missing; if present it is once, few, many or a size class.

V	J	size	D	DNA	CDR3
TRBV7-9	TRBJ2-1	-	TRBD2	TGTGCCAGCAGTCCTAGCGGGGGCTACAATGAGCAGTTCTTC	CASSPSGGYNEQFF
TRBV7-9	TRBJ2-7	-	-	TGTGCCAGCAGCTTAGCTCAGGGTTTCTCCTACGAGCAGTACTTC	CASSLAQGFSYEQYF
TRBV28	TRBJ1-6	once	TRBD1	TGTGCCAGCAGCCTACGGGACAGGGCGGAAGATTTCCACTTT	CASSLRDRAEDFHF
TRBV28	TRBJ2-7	-	-	TGTGCCAGCAGAGCCTCTGGGACTGCGGAGCAGTACTTC	CASRASGTAEQYF
TRBV5-1	TRBJ2-3	-	TRBD1	TGCGCCAGCAGCCCGGAACAGGGGGCAGGAGATACGCAGTATTTT	CASSPEQGAGDTQYF
TRBV5-6	TRBJ2-7	-	TRBD2	TGTGCCAGCAGCTCGGCGGGAGGTTTCTACGAGCAGTACTTC	CASSSAGGFYEQYF
TRBV10-2	TRBJ2-7	-	-	TGCGCCAGCAATGCAGGCAGCTCCTACGAGCAGTACTTC	CASNAGSSYEQYF
TRBV4-1	TRBJ2-7	-	TRBD2	TGCGCCAGCAGCAATAAGGGACTAGCGGGGAACGAGCAGTACTTC	CASSNKGLAGNEQYF
TRBV9	TRBJ2-1	-	-	TGTGCCAGCAGCGTAGAAAGGCTAGCTCAAGGTTGGGAGCAGTTCTTC	CASSVERLAQGWEQFF
TRBV15	TRBJ2-7	-	-	TGTGCCACCAGCGGGGGACAACGCTCCTACGAGCAGTACTTC	CATSGGQRSYEQYF
TRBV5-1	TRBJ2-3	-	-	TGCGCCAGCAGCTCGGAGACGACTAGTGCAGATACGCAGTATTTT	CASSSETTSADTQYF
TRBV28	TRBJ1-3	-	-	TGTGCCAGCGCCCCTTCGACGTACTCTGGAAACACCATATATTTT	CASAPSTYSGNTIYF
TRBV4-2	TRBJ2-7	-	-	TGTGCCAGCAGCCAAGTAGAGGGCCTTACGTACGAGCAGTACTTC	CASSQVEGLTYEQYF
TRBV27	TRBJ2-7	-	-	TGTGCCAGCAGTCCCACTAGGGACGAGCAGTACTTC	CASSPTRDEQYF
TRBV29-1	TRBJ2-7	-	TRBD2	TGCAGCGTCGTAGCGGGAGGAGGGGAGCAGTACTTC	CSVVAGGGEQYF
TRBV5-8	TRBJ2-1	-	TRBD2	TGTGCCAGCAGTGGAAGACTAGCGGGACATAATGAGCAGTTCTTC	CASSGRLAGHNEQFF
TRBV28	TRBJ2-3	-	TRBD2	TGTGCCAGCAGTTTACTGACTAGCGGGAGGGCCGTAGATACGCAGTATTTT	CASSLLTSGRAVDTQYF
TRBV4-1	TRBJ1-6	-	-	TGCGCCAGCAGCGATCAATGGGACACAGTTAATTCACCCCTCCACTTT	CASSDQWDTVNSPLHF
TRBV27	TRBJ2-2	-	-	TGTGCCAGCAGTCCCGGGACTGGAGTCGGGGAGCTGTTTTTT	CASSPGTGVGELFF
TRBV19	TRBJ1-3	-	-	TGTGCCAGTAGTCCGTCGGGTCCTATTTCTAACACCATATATTTT	CASSPSGPISNTIYF
TRBV19	TRBJ1-1	once	-	TGTGCCAGTAGAACCGGTGGGCACACTGAAGCTTTCTTT	CASRTGGHTEAFF
TRBV9	TRBJ2-7	-	TRBD1	TGTGCCAGCAGCGTAGGAACAGGGGATTCCTACGAGCAGTACTTC	CASSVGTGDSYEQYF
TRBV5-6	TRBJ2-1	-	TRBD2	TGTGCCAGCAGCTTGGAACTAGCGGGAGGGGATCTAGGTAATGAGCAGTTCTTC	CASSLELAGGDLGNEQFF
TRBV4-2	TRBJ2-2	-	TRBD2	TGTGCCAGCAGCTACCGGGAGGGCCTGACCGGGGAGCTGTTTTTT	CASSYREGLTGELFF
TRBV2	TRBJ2-7	-	-	TGTGCCGCCTCGGACAGAACCTACGAGCAGTACTTC	CAASDRTYEQYF
TRBV12-5	TRBJ1-1	-	-	TGTGCTAGTGGTTTAGGGGGAACTGAAGCTTTCTTT	CASGLGGTEAFF
TRBV27	TRBJ2-7	once	-	TGTGCCAGCAGTTTATGGGGCGGGACCAGATACGAGCAGTACTTC	CASSLWGGTRYEQYF
TRBV4-1	TRBJ2-4	-	-	TGCGCCAGCGGGGGGACGGACATTCAGTACTTC	CASGGTDIQYF
TRBV27	TRBJ2-7	-	-	TGTGCCAGCAGTTTATCTCCAGGAACTAGCTCCTACGAGCAGTACTTC	CASSLSPGTSSYEQYF
TRBV4-1	TRBJ1-5	once	TRBD1	TGCGCCAGCAGCTATCGACAGGGAACGGGCAATCAGCCCCAGCATTTT	CASSYRQGTGNQPQHF
TRBV9	TRBJ2-7	-	-	TGTGCCAGCAGCGTGATGAGCGGGCATGCCTACGAGCAGTACTTC	CASSVMSGHAYEQYF
TRBV18	TRBJ2-3	-	-	TGTGCCAGCTCACCCCCGAGCTCGGCGAGTACAGATACGCAGTATTTT	CASSPPSSASTDTQYF
TRBV29-1	TRBJ2-7	-	-	TGCAGCGTAGCGACCGGGACGGGGGACTACGAGCAGTACTTC	CSVATGTGDYEQYF
TRBV6-1	TRBJ1-5	once	TRBD1	TGTGCCAGCAGTGCCGGACAGGGGGATTATAGCAATCAGCCCCAGCATTTT	CASSAGQGDYSNQPQHF
TRBV19	TRBJ1-5	-	-	TGTGCCAGTAGTATGCTCTATGGGGTTTTTGATCAGCCCCAGCATTTT	CASSMLYGVFDQPQHF
TRBV28	TRBJ2-1	-	-	TGTGCCAGCAGCCTACTCAGGGGATACAATGAGCAGTTCTTC	CASSLLRGYNEQFF
TRBV6-4	TRBJ2-7	-	TRBD2	TGTGCCAGCAGTGACGGTGAGGCGGGACTAGCGGGTAAAAGCGCCTACGAGCAGTACTTC	CASSDGEAGLAGKSAYEQYF
TRBV28	TRBJ2-7	-	TRBD1	TGTGCCAGCAGTTTTGGACAGGGGTCCTACGAGCAGTACTTC	CASSFGQGSYEQYF
TRBV5-6	TRBJ2-7	-	TRBD2	TGTGCCAGCAGCTCCCAACTAGCGGGGTTCCATGCCTACGAGCAGTACTTC	CASSSQLAGFHAYEQYF